These 6 T cell receptor beta chains were all obtained from the same sample, sequenced in a study of cytomegalovirus exposure and HLA in healthy donors. Assay used: immunoSEQ multiplex PCR; TCRdb lists only in-frame clones, some missing. The repertoire has 110,000 to 150,000 clones, roughly nine tenths of them found once; the top ten carry nearly 3%. Sequenced sample: PBMCs. Receptors were obtained from a man between 18 and 35 years old in good health and CMV-seronegative.

The genes are TRBV5-1 and TRBJ2-7; TRBD1 matches 7 bases. The CDR3 consists of 13 residues. Per the germline V gene, CDR1 is SGHRS and CDR2 is YFSETQ. V trimming: 4 bases; J trimming: 3 bases; junction bases outside the gene matches: 4. The CDR3 protein is CASSHGTVYEQYF. CDR3 coding DNA: TGCGCCAGCAGCCACGGGACAGTCTACGAGCAGTACTTC.

The J gene is TRBJ1-3, the V gene TRBV4-1, with TRBD1 identical over 9 bases. The V gene's germline CDR1 is MGHRA and CDR2 YSYEKL. V shed 1 base and J 1 base; nucleotides not matched to a gene: 5. This CDR3 spans 17 amino acids. The CDR3 nucleotides are TGCGCCAGCAGCCAAGTGTGGGGACAGGGATCTGGAAACACCATATATTTT. Its translation is CASSQVWGQGSGNTIYF.

V gene TRBV12-5 combines with J gene TRBJ1-3; a weak D match, TRBD1 (5 bases). The CDR3 spans 16 residues. CDR1 is LGHNT, CDR2 FRNRAP, per germline. Trimming removed 1 base at V and 4 bases at J, with 14 bases between. CDR3: CASGLGRTLRGNTIYF. The CDR3 DNA reads as TGTGCTAGTGGTTTGGGAAGGACATTACGCGGAAACACCATATATTTT. Looking up the rest from reference TRBV12-5 and TRBJ1-3 gives the full variable domain: DARVTQTPRHKVTEMGQEVTMRCQPILGHNTVFWYRQTMMQGLELLAYFRNRAPLDDSGMPKDRFSAEMPDATLATLKIQPSEPRDSAVYFCASGLGRTLRGNTIYFGEGSWLTVV.

The chain has TRBV10-2 and TRBJ2-7, with 8 bases that match TRBD1. V shed 6 bases, J shed 5 bases, and the junction held 6 bases outside the gene matches. The CDR3 has 13 residues. Per the germline V gene, CDR1 is WSHSY and CDR2 is SAAADI. CDR3 coding DNA: TGCGCCAGCAGAAATCAGGGGGCCCACGAGCAGTACTTC. This translates into CASRNQGAHEQYF.

This clone appeared once. J is TRBJ1-2 and V is TRBV6-1; 7 bases are a match to TRBD1. Trimming at V came to 5 bases and at J to 2 bases, leaving 8 bases not matched to a gene. Per the germline V gene, CDR1 is MNHNS and CDR2 is SASEGT. This CDR3 is built from 15 residues. CDR3 sequence (DNA): TGTGCCAGCAGTCCCGCCGGGACAGCGAACTATGGCTACACCTTC. Translated, it gives CASSPAGTANYGYTF.

V usage is TRBV7-9 and J usage is TRBJ1-1; 8 nucleotides agree with TRBD1. Trimming cost V 2 bases and J 4 bases; bases outside gene matches: 6. CDR1 and CDR2 from the germline V gene are SEHNR and FQNEAQ (reference sequence). The CDR3 extends over 15 amino acids. The CDR3 region has the DNA TGTGCCAGCAGCTTACCTTTCGACAGGGGCACTGAAGCTTTCTTT. Translated: CASSLPFDRGTEAFF.